The clone carrying this T cell receptor (beta chain) has only a few counts. Its specificity is unknown. Some clones are missing from TCRdb's copy, which holds only in-frame ones; the method was immunoSEQ multiplex PCR. The sample includes 58,000 or so clones, 57% seen only once; the top ten take roughly 14%. The CDR3 has 13 residues. Trimming cost V 6 bases and J 8 bases, with 16 bases left between them. The germline gives CDR1 KGHSH, CDR2 LQKENI. The data originate from a study of cytotoxic CD8 clonotypes in ibrutinib-treated CLL. The overall study: In all, more than 10 patients were relapsed/refractory, approximately 16 were treatment-naive and roughly 18 were IGHV unmutated.

Study-wide results and limits: Relative to age-matched healthy donors, clonality at baseline was higher, and it tracked circulating CD8+ T-cell counts. Upon ibrutinib response clonality rose, and upon progression it fell back toward baseline.

The chain joins TRBV18 to TRBJ1-2, with a weak D call TRBD1 (5 bases). The sequence was obtained from a human donor with chronic lymphocytic leukemia. The specimen was PBMCs, collected after 12 months of ibrutinib treatment. The CDR3 DNA follows: TGTGCCAGCTCGGACTCAGGGAGTCAAGGCTACACCTTC. Protein product: CASSDSGSQGYTF. The full variable domain, rest sourced from reference TRBV18 and TRBJ1-2, is NAGVMQNPRHLVRRRGQEARLRCSPMKGHSHVYWYRQLPEEGLKFMVYLQKENIIDESGMPKERFSAEFPKEGPSILRIQQVVRGDSAAYFCASSDSGSQGYTFGSGTRLTVV.